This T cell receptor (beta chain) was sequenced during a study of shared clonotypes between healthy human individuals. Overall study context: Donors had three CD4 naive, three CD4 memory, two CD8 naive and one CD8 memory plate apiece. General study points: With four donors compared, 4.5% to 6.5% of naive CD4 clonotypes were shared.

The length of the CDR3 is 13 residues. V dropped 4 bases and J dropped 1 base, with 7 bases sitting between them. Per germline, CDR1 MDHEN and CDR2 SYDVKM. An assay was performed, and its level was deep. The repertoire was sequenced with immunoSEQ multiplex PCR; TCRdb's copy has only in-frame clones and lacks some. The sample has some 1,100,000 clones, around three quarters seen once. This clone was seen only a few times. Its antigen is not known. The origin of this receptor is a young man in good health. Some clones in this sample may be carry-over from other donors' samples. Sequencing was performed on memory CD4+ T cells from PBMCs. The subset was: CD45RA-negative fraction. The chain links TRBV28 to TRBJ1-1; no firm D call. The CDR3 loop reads CASSYTANTEAFF. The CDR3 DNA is TGTGCCAGCAGTTATACAGCGAACACTGAAGCTTTCTTT.